The 24 T cell receptor beta chains below were found in one sample sequenced in a study of CD8 T cells in ankylosing spondylitis. TCRdb fed the 5' RACE reads into MiXCR, producing one record per CDR3 protein. The data hold a few hundred thousand distinct CDR3 sequences, with under 20% observed a single time. The source material was blood, either unsorted or a sorted T cell fraction (not recorded which). Receptor source: a male donor with ankylosing spondylitis or in good health (not recorded which).

This clonotype has a handful of counts. The chain links TRBV29-1 to TRBJ2-5, with TRBD1 as a possible D gene (6 bases). CDR1 is SQVTM, CDR2 ANQGSEA, per germline. The V end was cut by 6 bases, the J end by 2 bases, with 16 bases between. This CDR3 has 14 amino acids. Here the CDR3 reads CSVLKWTEQETQYF. CDR3 coding DNA: TGCAGCGTCCTGAAGTGGACAGAGCAAGAGACCCAGTACTTC.

The V gene is TRBV12-5, the J gene TRBJ2-1; 7 bases are shared with TRBD1. J gave up 3 bases and V 1 base, and 3 bases lay outside the gene matches. Germline CDR1 is LGHNT and CDR2 is FRNRAP. The CDR3 spans 15 residues. CDR3 DNA: TGTGCTAGTGGTTTGGCTACAGGGGACTACAATGAGCAGTTCTTC. This gives the protein CASGLATGDYNEQFF.

The CDR3 sequence is CSARQEAVHNEQFF. For the CDR3, the DNA is TGCAGTGCTAGACAGGAGGCAGTTCACAATGAGCAGTTCTTC. The J gene is TRBJ2-1, the V gene TRBV20-1; D might be TRBD2 (5 bases). Trimming pared 2 bases from V and 5 bases from J, leaving 13 bases between. The CDR3 length is 14 residues. CDR1 and CDR2 from the germline V gene are DFQATT and SNEGSKA (reference sequence).

This clonotype was recorded many times. V gene TRBV12-3 or TRBV12-4 combines with J gene TRBJ2-7; a weak D match, TRBD1 (6 bases). There are 14 residues in the CDR3. Trimming shortened V by 6 bases and J by 2 bases, and 14 bases separated the two germline ends. CDR3 sequence: CASSATGETYEQYF. The CDR3 region has the DNA TGTGCCAGCAGCGCGACAGGTGAAACCTACGAGCAGTACTTC.

A few counts support this clonotype. V and J are TRBV7-6 and TRBJ2-7; D unresolved. This CDR3 has 13 residues. Trimming pared 2 bases from V and 6 bases from J, leaving 11 bases between. From germline, CDR1 is SGHVS and CDR2 FNYEAQ. In DNA form, the CDR3 reads TGTGCCAGCAGCTTACGTAATCCCGGCGAGCAGTACTTC. As protein: CASSLRNPGEQYF.

This clonotype was picked up a small number of times. This chain links TRBV4-1 with TRBJ2-3; D possibly corresponds to TRBD1 (6 bases). The CDR3 is 17 residues long. Deletions cut 4 bases from V and 3 bases from J, with 20 bases between. CDR1 is MGHRA, CDR2 YSYEKL, per germline. The chain's CDR3 is CASSRPAGGQGTDTQYF. The CDR3 region has the DNA TGCGCCAGCAGCCGCCCCGCTGGTGGTCAGGGGACAGATACGCAGTATTTT.

The sample holds one count of this clonotype. The chain has TRBV12-3 or TRBV12-4 and TRBJ2-7, with TRBD1 matching over 9 bases. V trimming: 0 bases; J trimming: 2 bases; junction bases outside the gene matches: 5. CDR3 size: 16 residues. DNA for the CDR3: TGTGCCAGCAGTTTAGCGCTAGGACAGGGGACCTACGAGCAGTACTTC. Protein sequence: CASSLALGQGTYEQYF.

The V call is TRBV12-3 or TRBV12-4, the J call TRBJ2-3, with 12 bases aligning to TRBD2. The CDR3 runs 16 residues. Trimming removed 6 bases from V and 2 bases from J; junction bases left unmatched: 6. The CDR3 loop is CASRLLAGGPTDTQYF. Here the CDR3 DNA reads TGTGCCAGCAGGTTACTAGCGGGAGGCCCCACAGATACGCAGTATTTT.

This clonotype was counted a single time. The J gene is TRBJ2-1, the V gene TRBV5-1; 8 bases match TRBD1. The ends lost 2 bases at V and 8 bases at J; junction bases unmatched: 21. Germline assignment: CDR1 SGHRS and CDR2 YFSETQ. CDR3 length: 19 amino acids. DNA of the CDR3: TGCGCCAGCAGCTTTTTTCTGGTATATGAGGCAGGGGGCTTGGATGAGCAGTTCTTC. It yields the protein CASSFFLVYEAGGLDEQFF.

The chain links TRBV6-2 or TRBV6-3 to TRBJ2-1; no reliable D call. The V end lost 10 bases, the J end lost 8 bases, and 15 bases lay between the germline ends. The V gene's germline CDR1 is MNHEY and CDR2 SVGEGT. The CDR3 consists of 12 residues. CDR3 region: CATSPAGYEQFF. DNA for the CDR3: TGTGCCACAAGTCCGGCCGGGTATGAGCAGTTCTTC.

This clonotype was counted a few times. This chain uses TRBV9 with TRBJ2-1, with D maybe TRBD2 (6 bases). Trimming removed 3 bases at V and 4 bases at J, with 8 bases between. CDR3 length: 13 residues. Per the germline V gene, CDR1 is SGDLS and CDR2 is YYNGEE. CDR3 DNA sequence: TGTGCCAGCAGCGGGGGACTTTACAATGAGCAGTTCTTC. It translates to CASSGGLYNEQFF.

V is TRBV7-9 and J is TRBJ1-1; D is ambiguous. Trimming stripped 1 base from V and 7 bases from J, with 10 bases between. This CDR3 comprises 13 residues. Germline-derived CDR1 and CDR2 are SEHNR and FQNEAQ (reference sequence). DNA of the CDR3: TGTGCCAGCAGCTTAGTACTAGGTGTTGAAGCTTTCTTT. Translating it yields CASSLVLGVEAFF.

The V call is TRBV6-1, the J call TRBJ2-2, with 8 bases identical to TRBD2. The CDR3 is 16 amino acids. V lost 6 bases and J lost 1; bases outside the gene matches: 7. The V gene's germline CDR1 is MNHNS and CDR2 SASEGT. CDR3 sequence: CASSHLTSENTGELFF. The CDR3 bases are TGTGCCAGCAGCCACCTGACTAGCGAGAACACCGGGGAGCTGTTTTTT.

This clonotype was seen many times. J is TRBJ2-5 and V is TRBV10-3; D might be TRBD1 (6 bases). Between the trimmed V and J ends, which lost 5 bases and 0 bases, there was a span of 16 bases. CDR3 size: 16 residues. Germline loops: CDR1 ENHRY, CDR2 SYGVKD. In nucleotides, the CDR3 is TGTGCCATCAGTACCTCAGGGGTCCAGTACCAAGAGACCCAGTACTTC. This sequence encodes CAISTSGVQYQETQYF.

This clonotype was counted many times. The rearrangement links TRBV7-9 to TRBJ2-1, with TRBD2 matching 9 bases. The CDR3 runs 15 residues. Germline V gives CDR1 SEHNR, CDR2 FQNEAQ (reference sequence). V gave up 4 bases and J gave up 8 bases; unmatched junction bases: 9. The CDR3 nucleotides read TGTGCCAGCAGCTCGGAGCGGGAGGCCCTTCATGAGCAGTTCTTC. The encoded protein is CASSSEREALHEQFF.

This clonotype has just a few counts. This rearrangement joins TRBV15 to TRBJ2-2; D call uncertain. Germline loops: CDR1 LNHNV, CDR2 YYDKDF (reference sequence). V dropped 1 base and J dropped 5 bases, with 14 bases sitting between them. This CDR3 has 16 residues. CDR3 nucleotides: TGTGCCACCAGCAGAGGACTCGGCGCATTAACCGGGGAGCTGTTTTTT. Translated: CATSRGLGALTGELFF.

As regards this clonotype: Lacking the conserved final phenylalanine or tryptophan, this CDR3 likely reflects a read error. The chain joins TRBV11-1 to TRBJ2-3; 9 nucleotides agree with TRBD2. Germline V gene data show CDR1 as SGHAT and CDR2 as FQDESV (reference sequence). J was trimmed by 4 bases and V by 3 bases; bases with no gene match: 17. CDR3 length: 19 residues. The CDR3 bases are TGTGCCAGCAGCTTGCTTTTCAAAAGAGTAGCGGGAGTGGCAGATACGCAGTATCTT. This gives the protein CASSLLFKRVAGVADTQYL.

The genes are TRBV25-1 and TRBJ2-7, with D possibly being TRBD2 (6 bases). Trimming removed 8 bases at V and 2 bases at J, with 13 bases between. This CDR3 comprises 13 residues. CDR1 is MGHDK, CDR2 SYGVNS, per germline. Written as DNA, the CDR3 is TGTGCCAGCGGGGCTAGCGTTGCCTACGAGCAGTACTTC. Its translation is CASGASVAYEQYF.

V usage is TRBV20-1 and J usage is TRBJ2-7, with 8 bases identical to TRBD1. The germline V gene has CDR1 DFQATT and CDR2 SNEGSKA (reference sequence). CDR3 size: 14 residues. With V trimmed by 3 bases and J by 4 bases, 8 bases remained unmatched. The CDR3 bases are TGCAGTGCTAGGTTGTCAGGGGGCCAGTACGAGCAGTACTTC. Its translation: CSARLSGGQYEQYF.

V is TRBV4-2 and J is TRBJ2-7, with TRBD1 matching 7 bases. The V gene's germline CDR1 is LGHNA and CDR2 YNFKEQ. The V segment lost 2 bases and the J segment 2 bases; nucleotides outside the gene matches: 15. This CDR3 region has 18 residues. The CDR3 region is CASSQPNDRVYPTYEQYF. The CDR3, as DNA: TGTGCCAGCAGCCAACCTAACGACAGGGTTTATCCCACCTACGAGCAGTACTTC.

This clonotype was seen ten or more times. The genes are TRBV29-1 and TRBJ2-1; D perhaps matches TRBD2 (5 bases). The V gene lost 6 bases and the J gene lost 8 bases, with 14 bases spanning the gap. Germline assignment: CDR1 SQVTM and CDR2 ANQGSEA. The CDR3 is 12 amino acids. The CDR3 DNA reads TGCAGCGTAGAACTCGGGATTGATGAGCAGTTCTTC. Translated, it gives CSVELGIDEQFF.

This clonotype was counted a few times. V gene TRBV21-1 combines with J gene TRBJ2-6; no DNA check was done on the table's D call, TRBD1. TRBV21-1 is listed as a pseudogene. This CDR3 has 17 residues. The CDR3 region has the DNA TGTGCCAGCAGCGCCCGGGACGGGCTCTCTGGGGCCAACGTCCTGACTTTC. It codes for CASSARDGLSGANVLTF.

This clonotype was counted at least ten times. The chain employs TRBV6-6 and TRBJ2-7; D ambiguous. The CDR3 runs 13 residues. The germline CDR1 and CDR2 sequences are MNHNY and SVGAGI (reference sequence). With 6 bases removed from V and 2 bases from J, the gap between germline ends came to 11 bases. CDR3 sequence reads: CASSPDTAYEQYF. CDR3 DNA: TGTGCCAGCAGCCCCGACACCGCCTACGAGCAGTACTTC.

In this sample, this clonotype turned up a few times. V usage is TRBV29-1 and J usage is TRBJ2-2, with 8 bases identical to TRBD1. The germline V gene encodes CDR1 SQVTM and CDR2 ANQGSEA. The CDR3 length is 14 residues. Trimming took 3 bases from V and 6 from J; bases not matched to a gene: 6. The CDR3 region is CSVEDRDLSGELFF. CDR3 bases: TGCAGCGTTGAGGACAGGGATCTTTCCGGGGAGCTGTTTTTT.